This entry describes one T cell receptor beta chain. Per the authors' pipeline: How many nucleated cells were present was estimated from reference gene primer amplification. This table comes from immunoSEQ multiplex PCR, and its TCRdb copy is limited to in-frame clones, with some not included. The V and J calls and clone size come from that table; D and trimming were worked out from the DNA. The sample includes 200,000 to 250,000 clones, under 95% of them seen just once. These data belong to a study of blood T cell repertoires in COVID-19. Study in general: Samples of COVID-19 (acute and convalescent) were obtained from the United States, Italy and Spain.

In germline, CDR1 is SGHTA, CDR2 FQGNSA. J was trimmed by 6 bases and V by 5 bases; bases with no gene match: 12. There are 15 residues in the CDR3. Cohorts were assigned according to the clinical history that participants reported. Either two negative PCRs, clearance, or symptom resolution qualified Cohort 3 donors as recovered. The sequenced material came from PBMCs or T cells enriched from blood (not recorded which). The receptor was isolated from a woman under 30 who had recovered from COVID-19. The V call is TRBV7-2, the J call TRBJ2-7; 8 bases match TRBD2. CDR3: CASSPTGGVVSEQYF. The CDR3 region has the DNA TGTGCCAGCAGCCCTACGGGGGGGGTGGTATCCGAGCAGTACTTC.